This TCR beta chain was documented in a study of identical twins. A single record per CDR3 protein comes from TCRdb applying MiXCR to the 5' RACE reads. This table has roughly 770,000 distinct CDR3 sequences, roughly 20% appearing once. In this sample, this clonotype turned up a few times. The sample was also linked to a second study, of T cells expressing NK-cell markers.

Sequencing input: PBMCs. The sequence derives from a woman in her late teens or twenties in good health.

The CDR3 sequence is CSAPYSAGERFNEQFF. The CDR3 DNA reads as TGCAGTGCCCCTTACTCAGCGGGAGAGAGGTTCAATGAGCAGTTCTTC. This chain links TRBV20-1 with TRBJ2-1, with TRBD2 identical over 8 bases. The CDR3 extends over 16 amino acids. Trimming took 6 bases from V and 6 from J; bases not matched to a gene: 16. CDR1 and CDR2 (germline): DFQATT, SNEGSKA (reference sequence).